This T cell receptor beta chain was captured by sequencing in a study of blood T cell repertoires in COVID-19. Study information: Researchers got acute and convalescent COVID-19 samples from the United States, Italy and Spain. PBMCs, B-cell-depleted T cells, or T cells provided the cDNA or gDNA that made up the material.

Authors' analysis steps: Amplified reference gene primers provided the basis for estimating nucleated cell counts. Repertoires were generated with immunoSEQ multiplex PCR, while TCRdb's copy carries only in-frame clones and drops some. V, J and clone size were drawn from that table, and D and trimming were deduced from the DNA. The table has about 170,000 clones, approximately 80% seen once. V lost 5 bases and J lost 9; bases outside the gene matches: 7. The V gene's germline CDR1 is SGHAT and CDR2 FQNNGV. The CDR3 covers 13 residues. The origin of this receptor is a woman of 80 years or more with active or convalescent COVID-19. The material sequenced was peripheral blood. The gene calls are TRBV11-2 and TRBJ2-1; 7 nucleotides align to TRBD2. CDR3 bases: TGTGCCAGCAGCGGCGGGGGTCCTAGTGAGCAGTTCTTC. Translating it yields CASSGGGPSEQFF.